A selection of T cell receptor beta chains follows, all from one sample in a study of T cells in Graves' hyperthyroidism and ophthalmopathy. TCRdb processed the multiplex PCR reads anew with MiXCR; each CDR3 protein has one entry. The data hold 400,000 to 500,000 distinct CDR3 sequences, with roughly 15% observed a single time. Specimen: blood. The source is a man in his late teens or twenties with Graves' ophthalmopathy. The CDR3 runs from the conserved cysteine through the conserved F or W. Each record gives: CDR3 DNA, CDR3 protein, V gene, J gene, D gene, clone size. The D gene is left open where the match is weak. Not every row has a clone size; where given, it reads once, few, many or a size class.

TGCGCCAGCAGCTTGGGACAGGGTGGGAGCTATCAGCCCCAGCATTTT	CASSLGQGGSYQPQHF	TRBV5-1	TRBJ1-5	TRBD1	once
TGTGCCAGCAGTGAAGCCAGGGCTAGCGGGGGGGGAACAGATACGCAGTATTTT	CASSEARASGGGTDTQYF	TRBV2	TRBJ2-3	TRBD2	many
TGCAGTGCTAGTCTGGGGACGGTAGATGGCTACACCTTC	CSASLGTVDGYTF	TRBV20-1	TRBJ1-2	-	many
TGTGCCAGCAGCTTAGTTGTGGGGTCACTCTCTGAAGCTTTCTTT	CASSLVVGSLSEAFF	TRBV7-6	TRBJ1-1	-	many
TGTGCCAGCAGTTACGATGGGTTCTATGGCTACACCTTC	CASSYDGFYGYTF	TRBV6-6	TRBJ1-2	-	many
TGTGCCAGCAGTTACTCTTCTGTCAATGAGCAGTTCTTC	CASSYSSVNEQFF	TRBV6-6	TRBJ2-1	-	many
TGCAGCGTTGGATTCTCTAACTATGGCTACACCTTC	CSVGFSNYGYTF	TRBV29-1	TRBJ1-2	-	-
TGTGCCAGCAGCGTTAGTCTAGATATCTATGAGCAGTTCTTC	CASSVSLDIYEQFF	TRBV9	TRBJ2-1	-	few
TGTGCCAGCAGCGTAAGTGGGGGACAGGGTCATGAAAAACTGTTTTTT	CASSVSGGQGHEKLFF	TRBV9	TRBJ1-4	TRBD1	many
TGTGCCAGCAGCCAAGAACCAGGGGGTGGTGAGCAGTTCTTC	CASSQEPGGGEQFF	TRBV4-2	TRBJ2-1	TRBD1	few
TGTGCCAGCAGAGTACAGGGAGTCGGCAATCAGCCCCAGCATTTT	CASRVQGVGNQPQHF	TRBV6-1	TRBJ1-5	-	few
TGTGCCAGCAGTATGGACAATCAGCCCCAGCATTTT	CASSMDNQPQHF	TRBV6-2/TRBV6-3	TRBJ1-5	-	-
TGTGCCTGGAGCTCGGGGCTCATGCTCGGCTACACCTTC	CAWSSGLMLGYTF	TRBV30	TRBJ1-2	-	-
TGTGCCAGCAGTTACTCGGATCCGGTCTACAATGAGCAGTTCTTC	CASSYSDPVYNEQFF	TRBV6-5	TRBJ2-1	-	many
TGTGCCAGCTCACCCTCCCAGGGTGGCACAGATACGCAGTATTTT	CASSPSQGGTDTQYF	TRBV18	TRBJ2-3	-	-
TGTGCCAGCAGTGAAATTCAGAGCACAGATACGCAGTATTTT	CASSEIQSTDTQYF	TRBV6-1	TRBJ2-3	-	few
TGCGCCAGCAGCCAAGTTCTACCCCCGAGTCTAGCGGGAATCGGGGAGCTGTTTTTT	CASSQVLPPSLAGIGELFF	TRBV4-1	TRBJ2-2	TRBD2	-
TGTGCCAGCTCACCACCGATCCGCACAGGGGGCACTGAAGCTTTCTTT	CASSPPIRTGGTEAFF	TRBV18	TRBJ1-1	TRBD1	many
TGTGCCATCAGGTCCCTATCCGGGTGGAATGAGCAGTTCTTC	CAIRSLSGWNEQFF	TRBV10-3	TRBJ2-1	-	few
TGCGCCAGCAGTGCGGGTTTAGGGGTTCCCTCTGGAAACACCATATATTTT	CASSAGLGVPSGNTIYF	TRBV10-2	TRBJ1-3	-	-
TGTGCCAGCAGTCCCGGGACAGGGAAAAGTGAATCGACTAATGAAAAACTGTTTTTT	CASSPGTGKSESTNEKLFF	TRBV12-3/TRBV12-4	TRBJ1-4	TRBD1	many
TGCAGTGCTAGTATACAGGGGGGAGATGGCTACACCTTC	CSASIQGGDGYTF	TRBV20-1	TRBJ1-2	TRBD1	-
TGTGCCAGCAGTCCCCCCCTCAGCTATCCCTACGAGCAGTACTTC	CASSPPLSYPYEQYF	TRBV27	TRBJ2-7	-	few
TGTGCCATCAGAGCCGGAACAGGGAACACTGAAGCTTTCTTT	CAIRAGTGNTEAFF	TRBV10-3	TRBJ1-1	-	many
TGTGCCTGGAGGGGGACTAGCGCATACAATGAGCAGTTCTTC	CAWRGTSAYNEQFF	TRBV30	TRBJ2-1	TRBD2	many
TGTGCCAGCAGCGACAGCACAGATACGCAGTATTTT	CASSDSTDTQYF	TRBV11-1	TRBJ2-3	-	many
TGTGCCAGCAGCCCGGGACTAGCGGGAGGAGGAGCCAAAAACATTCAGTACTTC	CASSPGLAGGGAKNIQYF	TRBV7-3	TRBJ2-4	TRBD2	-
TGTGCCTGGATACACCCCGGGCCAGATACGCAGTATTTT	CAWIHPGPDTQYF	TRBV30	TRBJ2-3	-	many
TGCGCCAGCAGCCAAGGTGCTAGCGGGAGGTTCAATGAGCAGTTCTTC	CASSQGASGRFNEQFF	TRBV4-1	TRBJ2-1	TRBD2	-
TGTGCCAGCAGCCACCTAACTGGGCTAGGGGAAGAGACCCAGTACTTC	CASSHLTGLGEETQYF	TRBV3-1	TRBJ2-5	-	many
TGTGCCAGCAGTTTCGGAGGACAGGGACTATTTCAGCCCCAGCATTTT	CASSFGGQGLFQPQHF	TRBV12-3/TRBV12-4	TRBJ1-5	TRBD1	many
TGTGCCAGCAGCCTCCGCCCGGGACTAGCGGGAGGAGATACGCAGTATTTT	CASSLRPGLAGGDTQYF	TRBV3-1	TRBJ2-3	TRBD2	few
TGTGCTAGCGGGACTAGCGGGGGTCCAGAGACCCAGTACTTC	CASGTSGGPETQYF	TRBV12-5	TRBJ2-5	TRBD2	-
TGTGCCAGCAGCCCCATAGCGGCCCTCCAAGAGACCCAGTACTTC	CASSPIAALQETQYF	TRBV7-6	TRBJ2-5	-	-
TGTGCCAGCAGTGCTAAAGCGGGGGGAATAGATACGCAGTATTTT	CASSAKAGGIDTQYF	TRBV6-1	TRBJ2-3	TRBD2	-
TGTGCCAGCAGCTTGGCATCCAACCAAGAGACCCAGTACTTC	CASSLASNQETQYF	TRBV5-8	TRBJ2-5	-	-
TGTGCCAGCAGCCAAAGTGGAAGCGGGAGCTACCAAGAGACCCAGTACTTC	CASSQSGSGSYQETQYF	TRBV3-1	TRBJ2-5	TRBD2	few
TGTGCCATCGGGGGGACCGCGGGGTACGAGCAGTACTTC	CAIGGTAGYEQYF	TRBV10-3	TRBJ2-7	-	few
TGTGCCAGCAGCTTTTCACGGACGAACACTGAAGCTTTCTTT	CASSFSRTNTEAFF	TRBV7-6	TRBJ1-1	-	-
TGTGCCTGCAGCGTAGGACCTCGAACCACAGATACGCAGTATTTT	CACSVGPRTTDTQYF	TRBV9	TRBJ2-3	-	few
TGTGCCATCAGTGTTGGACCGGGACAGGCCATTAACTATGGCTACACCTTC	CAISVGPGQAINYGYTF	TRBV10-3	TRBJ1-2	TRBD1	many
TGTGCCAGCAGTTACTCGACGGAGACCCAGTACTTC	CASSYSTETQYF	TRBV6-6	TRBJ2-5	-	many
TGTGCCAGCAGCGCTCAATGGGGGACCTACAATGAGCAGTTCTTC	CASSAQWGTYNEQFF	TRBV9	TRBJ2-1	-	many
TGTGCCATCAGTGAGTTTGGGGGGACAGGCAAACAAGAGACCCAGTACTTC	CAISEFGGTGKQETQYF	TRBV10-3	TRBJ2-5	TRBD1	few
TGCAGTGCCAGGGATTTGAGGGGCGTGGATGAAAAACTGTTTTTT	CSARDLRGVDEKLFF	TRBV20-1	TRBJ1-4	-	-